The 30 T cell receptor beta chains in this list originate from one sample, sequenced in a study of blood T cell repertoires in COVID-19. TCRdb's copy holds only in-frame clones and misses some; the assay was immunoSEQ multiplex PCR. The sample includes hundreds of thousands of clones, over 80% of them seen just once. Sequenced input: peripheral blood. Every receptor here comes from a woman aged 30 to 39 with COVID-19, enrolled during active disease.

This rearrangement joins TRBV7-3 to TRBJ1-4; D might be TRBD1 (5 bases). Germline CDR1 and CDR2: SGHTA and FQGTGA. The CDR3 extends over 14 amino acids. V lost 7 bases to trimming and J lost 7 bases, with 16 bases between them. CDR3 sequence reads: CASTFSGRGEKLFF. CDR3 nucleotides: TGTGCCAGCACCTTCTCAGGGCGAGGTGAAAAACTGTTTTTT.

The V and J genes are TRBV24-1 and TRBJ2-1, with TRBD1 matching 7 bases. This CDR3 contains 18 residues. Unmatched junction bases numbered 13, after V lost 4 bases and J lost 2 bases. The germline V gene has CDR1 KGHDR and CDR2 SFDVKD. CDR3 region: CATSDQSEQGWAYNEQFF. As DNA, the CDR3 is TGTGCCACCAGTGACCAGTCCGAACAGGGGTGGGCCTACAATGAGCAGTTCTTC.

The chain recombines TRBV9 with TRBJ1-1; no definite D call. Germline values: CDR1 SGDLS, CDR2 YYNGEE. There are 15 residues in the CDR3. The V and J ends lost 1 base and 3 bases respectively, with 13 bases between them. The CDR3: CASSVSLLGHTEAFF. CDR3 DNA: TGTGCCAGCAGCGTATCCCTCCTCGGTCACACTGAAGCTTTCTTT. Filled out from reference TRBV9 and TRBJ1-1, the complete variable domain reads DSGVTQTPKHLITATGQRVTLRCSPRSGDLSVYWYQQSLDQGLQFLIQYYNGEERAKGNILERFSAQQFPDLHSELNLSSLELGDSALYFCASSVSLLGHTEAFFGQGTRLTVV.

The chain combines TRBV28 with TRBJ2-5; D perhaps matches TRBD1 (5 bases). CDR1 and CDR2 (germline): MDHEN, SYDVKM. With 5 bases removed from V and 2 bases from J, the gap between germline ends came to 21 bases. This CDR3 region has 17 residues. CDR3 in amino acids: CASSPLKDSRGQETQYF. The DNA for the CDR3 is TGTGCCAGCAGTCCTCTCAAAGACAGCCGAGGACAAGAGACCCAGTACTTC.

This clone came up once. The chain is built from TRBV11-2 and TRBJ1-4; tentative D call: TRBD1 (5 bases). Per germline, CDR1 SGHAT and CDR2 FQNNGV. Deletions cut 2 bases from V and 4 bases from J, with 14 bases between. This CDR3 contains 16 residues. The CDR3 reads CASSLLGTGLNEKLFF. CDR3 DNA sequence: TGTGCCAGCAGCTTACTTGGGACGGGACTTAATGAAAAACTGTTTTTT. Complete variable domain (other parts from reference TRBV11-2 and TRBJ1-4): EAGVAQSPRYKIIEKRQSVAFWCNPISGHATLYWYQQILGQGPKLLIQFQNNGVVDDSQLPKDRFSAERLKGVDSTLKIQPAKLEDSAVYLCASSLLGTGLNEKLFFGSGTQLSVL.

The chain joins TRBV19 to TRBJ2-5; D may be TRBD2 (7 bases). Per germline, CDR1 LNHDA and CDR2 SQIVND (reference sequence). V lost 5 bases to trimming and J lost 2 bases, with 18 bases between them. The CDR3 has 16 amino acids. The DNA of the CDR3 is TGTGCCAGTAGTCATGGGGGGGGCCAGAGGCAAGAGACCCAGTACTTC. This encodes CASSHGGGQRQETQYF.

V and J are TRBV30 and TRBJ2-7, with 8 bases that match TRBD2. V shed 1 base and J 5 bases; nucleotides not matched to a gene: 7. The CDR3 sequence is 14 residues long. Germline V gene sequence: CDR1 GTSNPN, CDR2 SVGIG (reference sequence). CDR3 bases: TGTGCCTGGAGTGACCATAGCGGGAAGCACGAGCAGTACTTC. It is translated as CAWSDHSGKHEQYF.

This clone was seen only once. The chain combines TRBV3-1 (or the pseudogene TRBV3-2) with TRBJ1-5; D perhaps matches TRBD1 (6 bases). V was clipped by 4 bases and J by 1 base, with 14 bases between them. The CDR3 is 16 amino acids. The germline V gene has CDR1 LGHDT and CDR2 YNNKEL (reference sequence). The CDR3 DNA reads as TGTGCCAGCAGCCCGCGGGGAGGGGGAAGCAATCAGCCCCAGCATTTT. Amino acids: CASSPRGGGSNQPQHF.

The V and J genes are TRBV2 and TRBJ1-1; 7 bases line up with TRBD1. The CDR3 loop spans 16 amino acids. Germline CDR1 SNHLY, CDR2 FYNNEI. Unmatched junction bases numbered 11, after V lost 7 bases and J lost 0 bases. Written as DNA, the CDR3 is TGTGCCAGCATCCCAGAGACAGGGCAAATGAACACTGAAGCTTTCTTT. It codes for CASIPETGQMNTEAFF.

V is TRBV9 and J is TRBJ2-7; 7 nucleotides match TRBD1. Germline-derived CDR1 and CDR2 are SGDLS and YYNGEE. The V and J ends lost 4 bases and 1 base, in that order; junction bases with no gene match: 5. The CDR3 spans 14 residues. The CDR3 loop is CASSPRQGSYEQYF. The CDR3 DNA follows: TGTGCCAGCAGCCCACGACAGGGTTCCTACGAGCAGTACTTC.

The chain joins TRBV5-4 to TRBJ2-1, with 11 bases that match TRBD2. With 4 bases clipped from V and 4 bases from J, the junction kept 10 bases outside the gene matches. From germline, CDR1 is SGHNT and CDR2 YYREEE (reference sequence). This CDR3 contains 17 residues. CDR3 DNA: TGTGCCAGCAGCAAAGTTAGCGGGAGGGCCTATTACAATGAGCAGTTCTTC. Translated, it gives CASSKVSGRAYYNEQFF.

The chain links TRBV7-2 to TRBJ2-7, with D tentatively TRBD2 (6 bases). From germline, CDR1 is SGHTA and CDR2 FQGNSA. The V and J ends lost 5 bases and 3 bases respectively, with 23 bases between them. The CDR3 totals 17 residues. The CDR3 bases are TGTGCCAGCAGCCCTCGAGGGACTTCTATTATACGCTACGAGCAGTACTTC. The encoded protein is CASSPRGTSIIRYEQYF.

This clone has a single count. CDR3 sequence reads: CASSWQWGGDQPQHF. DNA for the CDR3: TGTGCCAGCAGCTGGCAATGGGGAGGGGACCAGCCCCAGCATTTT. The V call is TRBV7-2, the J call TRBJ1-5; possibly TRBD1 for D (5 bases). The CDR3 loop spans 15 amino acids. The germline V gene has CDR1 SGHTA and CDR2 FQGNSA. Trimming cost V 4 bases and J 7 bases, with 17 bases left between them.

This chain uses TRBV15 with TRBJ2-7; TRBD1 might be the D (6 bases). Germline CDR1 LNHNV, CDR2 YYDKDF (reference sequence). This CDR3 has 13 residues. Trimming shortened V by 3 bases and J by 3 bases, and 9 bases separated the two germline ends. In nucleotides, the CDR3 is TGTGCCACCAGCAGGGAACAGGGCTACGAGCAGTACTTC. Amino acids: CATSREQGYEQYF. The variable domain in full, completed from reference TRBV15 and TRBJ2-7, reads DAMVIQNPRYQVTQFGKPVTLSCSQTLNHNVMYWYQQKSSQAPKLLFHYYDKDFNNEADTPDNFQSRRPNTSFCFLDIRSPGLGDTAMYLCATSREQGYEQYFGPGTRLTVT.

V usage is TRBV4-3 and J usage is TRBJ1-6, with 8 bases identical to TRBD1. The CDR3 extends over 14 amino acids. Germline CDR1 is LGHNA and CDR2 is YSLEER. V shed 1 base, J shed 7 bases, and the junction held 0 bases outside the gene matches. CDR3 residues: CASSQGTGNSPLHF. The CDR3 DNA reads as TGCGCCAGCAGCCAAGGGACAGGGAATTCACCCCTCCACTTT.

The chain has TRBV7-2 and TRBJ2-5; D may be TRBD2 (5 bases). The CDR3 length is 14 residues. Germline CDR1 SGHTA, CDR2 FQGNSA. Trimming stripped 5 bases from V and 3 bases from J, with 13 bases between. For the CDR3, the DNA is TGTGCCAGCAGCCCCCGGACTTGGGAAGAGACCCAGTACTTC. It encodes CASSPRTWEETQYF.

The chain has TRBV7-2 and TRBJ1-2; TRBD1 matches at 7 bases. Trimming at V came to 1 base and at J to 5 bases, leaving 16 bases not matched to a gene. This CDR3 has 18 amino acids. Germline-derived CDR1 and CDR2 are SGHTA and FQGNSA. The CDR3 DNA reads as TGTGCCAGCAGCTTAGGGGTCCGGAAGGGGGCGCGAGGATATGGCTACACCTTC. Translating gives CASSLGVRKGARGYGYTF. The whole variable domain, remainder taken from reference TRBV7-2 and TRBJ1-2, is GAGVSQSPSNKVTEKGKDVELRCDPISGHTALYWYRQSLGQGLEFLIYFQGNSAPDKSGLPSDRFSAERTGGSVSTLTIQRTQQEDSAVYLCASSLGVRKGARGYGYTFGSGTRLTVV.

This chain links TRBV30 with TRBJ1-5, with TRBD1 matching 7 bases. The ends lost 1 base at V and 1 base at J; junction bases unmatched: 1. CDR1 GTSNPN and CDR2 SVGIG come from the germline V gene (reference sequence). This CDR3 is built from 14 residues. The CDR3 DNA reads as TGTGCCTGGAGTGACAGGGGCAGCAATCAGCCCCAGCATTTT. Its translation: CAWSDRGSNQPQHF.

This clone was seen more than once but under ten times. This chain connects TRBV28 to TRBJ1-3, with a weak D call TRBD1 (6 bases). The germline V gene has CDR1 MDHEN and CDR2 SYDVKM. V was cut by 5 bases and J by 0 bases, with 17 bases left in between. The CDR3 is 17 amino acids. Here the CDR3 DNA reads TGTGCCAGCAGTGGTTCCGGGACACAACTCTCTGGAAACACCATATATTTT. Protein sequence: CASSGSGTQLSGNTIYF. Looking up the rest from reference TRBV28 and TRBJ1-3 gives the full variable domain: DVKVTQSSRYLVKRTGEKVFLECVQDMDHENMFWYRQDPGLGLRLIYFSYDVKMKEKGDIPEGYSVSREKKERFSLILESASTNQTSMYLCASSGSGTQLSGNTIYFGEGSWLTVV.

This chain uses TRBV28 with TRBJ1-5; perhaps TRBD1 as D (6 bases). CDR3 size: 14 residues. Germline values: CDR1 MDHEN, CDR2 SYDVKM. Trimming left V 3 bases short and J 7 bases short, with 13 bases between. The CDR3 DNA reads TGTGCCAGCAGTTTCCGGGGGGCGGGGCAGCCCCAGCATTTT. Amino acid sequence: CASSFRGAGQPQHF.

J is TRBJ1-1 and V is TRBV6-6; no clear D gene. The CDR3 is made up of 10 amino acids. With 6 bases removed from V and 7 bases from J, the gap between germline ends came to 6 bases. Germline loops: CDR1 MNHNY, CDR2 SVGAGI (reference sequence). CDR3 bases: TGTGCCAGCAGCGCGCGTGAAGCTTTCTTT. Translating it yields CASSAREAFF.

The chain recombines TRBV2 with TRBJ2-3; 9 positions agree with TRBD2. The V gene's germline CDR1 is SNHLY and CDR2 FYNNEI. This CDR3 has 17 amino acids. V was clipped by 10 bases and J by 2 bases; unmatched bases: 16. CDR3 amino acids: CAIAGAERGDPTDTQYF. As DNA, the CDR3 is TGTGCCATCGCCGGGGCGGAGCGGGGGGACCCCACAGATACGCAGTATTTT.

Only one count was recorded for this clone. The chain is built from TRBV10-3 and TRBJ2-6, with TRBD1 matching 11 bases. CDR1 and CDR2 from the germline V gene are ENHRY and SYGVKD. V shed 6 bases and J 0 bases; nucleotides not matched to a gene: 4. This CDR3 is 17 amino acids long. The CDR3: CAISGTGGSSGANVLTF. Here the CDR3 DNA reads TGTGCCATCAGCGGGACAGGGGGAAGCTCTGGGGCCAACGTCCTGACTTTC.

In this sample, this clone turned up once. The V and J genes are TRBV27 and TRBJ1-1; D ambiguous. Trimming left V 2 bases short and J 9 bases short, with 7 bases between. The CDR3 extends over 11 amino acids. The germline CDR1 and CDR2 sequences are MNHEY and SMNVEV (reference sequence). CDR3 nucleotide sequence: TGTGCCAGCAGTTTAAACAGAAAAGCTTTCTTT. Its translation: CASSLNRKAFF.

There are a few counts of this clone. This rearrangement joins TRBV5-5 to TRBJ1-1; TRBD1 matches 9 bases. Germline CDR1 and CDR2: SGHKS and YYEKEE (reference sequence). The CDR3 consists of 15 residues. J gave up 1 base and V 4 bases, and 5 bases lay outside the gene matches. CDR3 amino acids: CASSILGQGNTEAFF. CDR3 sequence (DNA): TGTGCCAGCAGCATACTGGGACAGGGGAACACTGAAGCTTTCTTT.

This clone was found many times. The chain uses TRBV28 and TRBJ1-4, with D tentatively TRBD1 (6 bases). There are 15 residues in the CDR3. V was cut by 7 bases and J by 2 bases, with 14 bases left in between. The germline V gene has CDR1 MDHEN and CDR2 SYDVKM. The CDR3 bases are TGTGCCAGCAACAGGGCGGGTGTCACTAATGAAAAACTGTTTTTT. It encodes CASNRAGVTNEKLFF.

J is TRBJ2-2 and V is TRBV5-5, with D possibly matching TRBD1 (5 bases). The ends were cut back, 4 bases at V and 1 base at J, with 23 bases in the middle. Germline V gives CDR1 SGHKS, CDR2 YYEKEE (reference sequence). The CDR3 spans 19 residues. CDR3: CASSPGGATTILNTGELFF. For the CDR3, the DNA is TGTGCCAGCAGCCCCGGTGGGGCTACAACCATTTTGAACACCGGGGAGCTGTTTTTT. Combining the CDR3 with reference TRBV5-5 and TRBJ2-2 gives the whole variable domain DAGVTQSPTHLIKTRGQQVTLRCSPISGHKSVSWYQQVLGQGPQFIFQYYEKEERGRGNFPDRFSARQFPNYSSELNVNALLLGDSALYLCASSPGGATTILNTGELFFGEGSRLTVL.

The CDR3 coding sequence is TGTGCCAGCAGACCCCTGGCGGGCTACAATGAGCAGTTCTTC. It specifies CASRPLAGYNEQFF. The J gene is TRBJ2-1, the V gene TRBV7-9, with a tentative D call TRBD2 (5 bases). The germline V gene encodes CDR1 SEHNR and CDR2 FQNEAQ (reference sequence). Trimming took 6 bases from V and 3 from J, leaving 12 bases between them. This CDR3 region has 14 residues.

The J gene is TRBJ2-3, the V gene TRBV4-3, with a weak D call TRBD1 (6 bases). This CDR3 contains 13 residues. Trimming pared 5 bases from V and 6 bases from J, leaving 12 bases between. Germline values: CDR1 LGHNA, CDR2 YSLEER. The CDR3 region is CASSVQGSDTQYF. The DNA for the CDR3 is TGCGCCAGCAGCGTACAGGGTTCGGATACGCAGTATTTT.

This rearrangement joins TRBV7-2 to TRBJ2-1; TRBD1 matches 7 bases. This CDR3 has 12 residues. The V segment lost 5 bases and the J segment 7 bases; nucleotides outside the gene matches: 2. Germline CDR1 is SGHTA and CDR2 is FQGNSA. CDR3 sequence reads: CASSRTGNEQFF. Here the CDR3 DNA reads TGTGCCAGCAGCAGGACAGGAAATGAGCAGTTCTTC. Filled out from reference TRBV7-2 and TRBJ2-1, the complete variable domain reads GAGVSQSPSNKVTEKGKDVELRCDPISGHTALYWYRQSLGQGLEFLIYFQGNSAPDKSGLPSDRFSAERTGGSVSTLTIQRTQQEDSAVYLCASSRTGNEQFFGPGTRLTVL.